The subject of this entry is one TCR beta chain. No antigen is known for it. The sequenced target, TCR beta, came from blood CD8+ and CD4+ T cells. The data were obtained in a study of CD8 T cells in Susac syndrome. Study-wide results and limits: Total CD8+ repertoires held some 16 Susac-specific public clones, while CD8+ TEMRA repertoires held roughly five.

RNA in amounts of roughly 0.5 to 1 ug was reverse transcribed with random hexamers. Each CDR3 protein is one row after TCRdb ran MiXCR on the immunoSEQ multiplex PCR reads. The table includes 70,000 to 100,000 distinct CDR3 sequences, approximately 96% detected once. After removal of 0 bases from V and 10 bases from J, the junction contained 12 bases not matched to a gene. In germline, CDR1 is LGHDT, CDR2 YNNKEL (reference sequence). The CDR3 runs to 17 residues. This chain uses TRBV3-1 with TRBJ2-1, with 10 bases identical to TRBD2. Sample: CD8+ T cells from PBMCs. The sequence came from a human donor with Susac syndrome. CDR3 nucleotide sequence: TGTGCCAGCAGCCAAGATCGCCGAGCGGGGGGGCAAGAGGAGCAGTTCTTC. Translated: CASSQDRRAGGQEEQFF.